These 6 T cell receptor beta chains originate from one sample sequenced in a study of shared clonotypes between healthy human individuals. Sequenced by immunoSEQ multiplex PCR; TCRdb stores in-frame clones only, minus some. The repertoire includes roughly 2.6 million clones, 90% to 95% of them detected once, and about 0.13% sits in the top ten. The sequencing input was naive CD4+ T cells sorted from blood. Subset of the sample: CD45RA+ positively selected. These receptors all come from a man younger than 30 in good health.

The chain combines TRBV10-3 with TRBJ2-2; TRBD1 might be the D (7 bases). The V gene's germline CDR1 is ENHRY and CDR2 SYGVKD. V dropped 6 bases and J dropped 5 bases, with 16 bases sitting between them. This CDR3 has 15 residues. The CDR3 loop reads CAISRQGGGTGELFF. The CDR3 nucleotides are TGTGCCATCAGCAGACAGGGTGGAGGGACCGGGGAGCTGTTTTTT.

The rearrangement links TRBV6-5 to TRBJ1-2; no clear D. This CDR3 region has 13 residues. The germline V gene has CDR1 MNHEY and CDR2 SVGAGI. V gave up 4 bases and J gave up 3 bases, with 9 bases separating them. CDR3 loop: CASSLDGYYGYTF. For the CDR3, the DNA is TGTGCCAGCAGTTTAGACGGCTACTATGGCTACACCTTC.

The rearrangement joins TRBV7-9 to TRBJ2-7, with 9 bases identical to TRBD2. CDR1 and CDR2 (germline): SEHNR, FQNEAQ (reference sequence). This CDR3 has 15 amino acids. V was pared by 0 bases and J by 6 bases, with 6 bases of the junction left unmatched. CDR3 protein: CASSLAGLAGFEQYF. The CDR3 coding sequence is TGTGCCAGCAGCTTAGCTGGGCTAGCGGGATTCGAGCAGTACTTC.

The chain couples TRBV29-1 to TRBJ1-1, with D unresolved. Germline V gene data show CDR1 as SQVTM and CDR2 as ANQGSEA. CDR3 length: 12 residues. Trimming shortened V by 4 bases and J by 5 bases, and 11 bases separated the two germline ends. DNA for the CDR3: TGCAGCGTTGCATCGGGGTTGACTGAAGCTTTCTTT. It specifies CSVASGLTEAFF.

J is TRBJ2-2 and V is TRBV5-4; TRBD1 matches at 8 bases. The germline V gene encodes CDR1 SGHNT and CDR2 YYREEE (reference sequence). Trimming removed 0 bases from V and 5 bases from J; junction bases left unmatched: 6. There are 16 residues in the CDR3. CDR3 protein: CASSLGPGGETGELFF. DNA for the CDR3: TGTGCCAGCAGCTTGGGACCAGGGGGCGAAACCGGGGAGCTGTTTTTT. The full variable domain, with the rest looked up from reference TRBV5-4 and TRBJ2-2, is ETGVTQSPTHLIKTRGQQVTLRCSSQSGHNTVSWYQQALGQGPQFIFQYYREEENGRGNFPPRFSGLQFPNYSSELNVNALELDDSALYLCASSLGPGGETGELFFGEGSRLTVL.

The chain carries TRBV28 and TRBJ1-1, with D tentatively TRBD1 (6 bases). V lost 2 bases and J lost 1, with 14 bases in between. The CDR3 extends over 16 amino acids. CDR1 MDHEN and CDR2 SYDVKM come from the germline V gene. The CDR3: CASSLETGNWNTEAFF. CDR3 coding DNA: TGTGCCAGCAGTTTAGAAACAGGGAACTGGAACACTGAAGCTTTCTTT.